The clone carrying this TCR beta chain came up a few times. Its matching antigen is unknown. This sample is part of a study of regulatory T cells in long-lasting Graves disease. Study as a whole: Antithyroid drug exposure in newly diagnosed Graves' patients had lasted under 3 months. Notes on the study in general: Persistent Graves' patients showed reduced TCR diversity versus newly diagnosed patients.

The V gene's germline CDR1 is LGHDT and CDR2 YNNKEL (reference sequence). Trimming at V came to 0 bases and at J to 3 bases, leaving 6 bases not matched to a gene. The CDR3 has 17 amino acids. Time point in this sample: newly diagnosed GD, antithyroid drugs for less than 3 months. The TCR library was made from RNA that had been extracted from PBMCs in TRIzol. To make TCR beta libraries, researchers used iRepertoire HTBI primers and Arm-PCR of CDR3 regions. TCRdb fed the multiplex PCR reads into MiXCR, producing one record per CDR3 protein. Of some 320,000 distinct CDR3 sequences listed, approximately 20% are singletons.

This chain connects TRBV3-1 to TRBJ2-3, with 10 nucleotides matching TRBD2. This clonotype originated in a female donor with Graves disease. The sequences come from peripheral blood mononuclear cells (PBMCs), collected at new diagnosis, from a patient treated with antithyroid drugs. Here the CDR3 reads CASSQEPGLATTDTQYF. In DNA, the CDR3 is TGTGCCAGCAGCCAAGAACCGGGACTAGCGACAACAGATACGCAGTATTTT.